The source of this T cell receptor beta chain is a study of vaccination and CD4 T cells after COVID-19. Comments on this clonotype: What it recognizes is unknown.

Described treatment: roughly 11-day PBMC culture with coronavirus spike peptide pools or control peptides (ViraFEST assay). Losses at the gene ends were 3 bases for V and 5 bases for J; bases not matched to a gene: 10. Germline V gives CDR1 SGHNT, CDR2 YYREEE (reference sequence). The CDR3 totals 15 residues. Sequencing of cultured CD4+ T cell DNA used the Oncomine TCR Beta short-read assay. TCRdb reanalysed the PCR reads using MiXCR and keeps one entry per CDR3 protein. The data contain some 18,000 distinct CDR3 sequences, roughly three fifths of them singletons. The source of this sequence is a human donor who had recovered from COVID-19. V and J are TRBV5-4 and TRBJ2-5, with 7 bases that match TRBD1. The sample taken for sequencing was CD4+ T cells from blood, cultured in vitro. The CDR3 loop is CASSSRDSTPETQYF. The CDR3 nucleotides read TGTGCCAGCAGCTCCCGGGACAGCACGCCCGAGACCCAGTACTTC.